These 27 T cell receptor beta chains were sequenced from one sample in a study of cytotoxic CD8 clonotypes in ibrutinib-treated CLL. Assay: immunoSEQ multiplex PCR; the TCRdb copy retains only in-frame clones and omits some. The data contain tens of thousands of clones, approximately 53% of them singletons. Sample: PBMCs, taken after 12 months of ibrutinib treatment. The receptors come from a human donor with chronic lymphocytic leukemia.

A note on this clone: Different DNA sequences within this sample yield the same CDR3. The rearrangement links TRBV11-2 to TRBJ1-2; no definite D call. Trimming cost V 0 bases and J 2 bases, with 10 bases left between them. In germline, CDR1 is SGHAT, CDR2 FQNNGV. CDR3 length: 15 residues. The DNA for the CDR3 is TGTGCCAGCAGCTTAGAGGGAGCGACGAACTATGGCTACACCTTC. This codes for CASSLEGATNYGYTF.

The V call is TRBV9, the J call TRBJ2-2; D is unresolved. Trimming took off 0 bases at V and 6 bases at J, with 6 bases between the two ends. Germline values: CDR1 SGDLS, CDR2 YYNGEE. CDR3 size: 13 residues. The chain's CDR3 is CASSVGPAGELFF. The CDR3, as DNA: TGTGCCAGCAGCGTAGGGCCCGCCGGGGAGCTGTTTTTT.

This clone was seen a few times. The chain couples TRBV6-1 to TRBJ1-5; D remains ambiguous. The germline V and J ends were trimmed by 6 bases and 13 bases, with 13 bases remaining between them. CDR3 length equals 11 residues. Germline CDR1 and CDR2: MNHNS and SASEGT. The CDR3 sequence: CASSAPGPQHF. CDR3 DNA: TGTGCCAGCAGCGCACCCGGGCCTCAGCATTTT.

The V and J genes are TRBV2 and TRBJ1-2; 9 bases align to TRBD1. The CDR3 is 14 residues long. Per germline, CDR1 SNHLY and CDR2 FYNNEI. Trimming removed 6 bases from V and 7 bases from J; junction bases left unmatched: 9. DNA of the CDR3: TGTGCCAGCAGGGGACAGGGAAGGGGAGGTGGCTACACCTTC. This sequence encodes CASRGQGRGGGYTF.

J is TRBJ2-7 and V is TRBV29-1; D tentatively fits TRBD1 or TRBD2 (6 bases each). The CDR3 length is 13 residues. Looked up from germline, CDR1 is SQVTM and CDR2 is ANQGSEA. Trimming removed 7 bases from V and 7 bases from J, with 20 bases in between. The CDR3 DNA follows: TGCAGCGCTATGTTAGGGAAAGGGGGGGAGCAGTACTTC. This codes for CSAMLGKGGEQYF.

The chain is built from TRBV27 and TRBJ2-7; D is ambiguous. Germline V gene lookup returns CDR1 MNHEY and CDR2 SMNVEV (reference sequence). This CDR3 has 15 residues. V lost 0 bases and J 3 bases, leaving 12 bases between the germline ends. The CDR3 is CASSLSIRFDYEQYF. Written as DNA, the CDR3 is TGTGCCAGCAGTTTATCTATCAGGTTCGACTACGAGCAGTACTTC.

This rearrangement joins TRBV18 to TRBJ1-1; no clear D gene. V lost 3 bases, J lost 5 bases, and 19 bases lay in between. This CDR3 spans 16 amino acids. The germline V gene encodes CDR1 KGHSH and CDR2 LQKENI. CDR3 bases: TGTGCCAGCTCACCCCCAGCCGGGAGGGTTAGGACTGAAGCTTTCTTT. This sequence encodes CASSPPAGRVRTEAFF. Combining the CDR3 with reference TRBV18 and TRBJ1-1 gives the whole variable domain NAGVMQNPRHLVRRRGQEARLRCSPMKGHSHVYWYRQLPEEGLKFMVYLQKENIIDESGMPKERFSAEFPKEGPSILRIQQVVRGDSAAYFCASSPPAGRVRTEAFFGQGTRLTVV.

This rearrangement joins TRBV30 to TRBJ2-1; 15 nucleotides line up with TRBD2. Trimming at V came to 4 bases and at J to 15 bases, leaving 10 bases not matched to a gene. This CDR3 is built from 14 residues. The V gene's germline CDR1 is GTSNPN and CDR2 SVGIG (reference sequence). CDR3 in amino acids: CAWNPGTSGRSLFF. CDR3 coding DNA: TGTGCCTGGAATCCCGGGACTAGCGGGAGGAGTCTGTTCTTC.

A few counts support this clone. J is TRBJ1-1 and V is TRBV4-1; tentative D call: TRBD1 (5 bases). With 2 bases removed from V and 5 bases from J, the gap between germline ends came to 15 bases. This CDR3 spans 15 amino acids. CDR1 and CDR2 (germline): MGHRA, YSYEKL. The CDR3 reads CASSQSGRAWTEAFF. CDR3 sequence (DNA): TGCGCCAGCAGCCAATCGGGCAGGGCGTGGACTGAAGCTTTCTTT.

Remarks on this clone: In the same sample, other DNA sequences code for this CDR3. The genes are TRBV28 and TRBJ2-7; no reliable D call. The CDR3 has 11 amino acids. The germline CDR1 and CDR2 sequences are MDHEN and SYDVKM. Trimming pared 4 bases from V and 4 bases from J, leaving 5 bases between. Here the CDR3 reads CASSSRYEQYF. The CDR3 region has the DNA TGTGCCAGCAGTTCTCGATACGAGCAGTACTTC. Full variable domain (outside the CDR3, taken from reference TRBV28 and TRBJ2-7): DVKVTQSSRYLVKRTGEKVFLECVQDMDHENMFWYRQDPGLGLRLIYFSYDVKMKEKGDIPEGYSVSREKKERFSLILESASTNQTSMYLCASSSRYEQYFGPGTRLTVT.

This clone came up a few times. CDR3 loop: CASSRLVNSYEQYF. The CDR3 DNA reads TGTGCCAGCAGCAGACTAGTTAACTCCTACGAGCAGTACTTC. The V gene is TRBV28, the J gene TRBJ2-7; weak D call: TRBD2 (6 bases). Germline V gene sequence: CDR1 MDHEN, CDR2 SYDVKM. V shed 6 bases and J shed 0 bases, with 12 bases lying between them. The CDR3 runs 14 residues.

V gene TRBV30 combines with J gene TRBJ2-5, with TRBD2 as a possible D gene (6 bases). The germline CDR1 and CDR2 sequences are GTSNPN and SVGIG (reference sequence). V lost 4 bases, J lost 1 base, and 19 bases lay in between. This CDR3 comprises 16 residues. The CDR3 sequence: CAWKRAGGTGQETQYF. CDR3 nucleotide sequence: TGTGCCTGGAAGAGGGCGGGTGGGACTGGCCAAGAGACCCAGTACTTC. The full variable domain, its missing parts supplied by reference TRBV30 and TRBJ2-5, is SQTIHQWPATLVQPVGSPLSLECTVEGTSNPNLYWYRQAAGRGLQLLFYSVGIGQISSEVPQNLSASRPQDRQFILSSKKLLLSDSGFYLCAWKRAGGTGQETQYFGPGTRLLVL.

This clone appeared a single time. The genes are TRBV4-2 and TRBJ2-1; D is possibly TRBD2 (5 bases). Looked up from germline, CDR1 is LGHNA and CDR2 is YNFKEQ. The V end was cut by 1 base, the J end by 8 bases, with 12 bases between. The CDR3 length is 14 residues. The CDR3 reads CASSQGGSSDEQFF. DNA for the CDR3: TGTGCCAGCAGCCAAGGAGGGAGTTCGGATGAGCAGTTCTTC.

J is TRBJ1-1 and V is TRBV29-1; D possibly corresponds to TRBD1 (5 bases). The CDR3 sequence is 13 residues long. The V gene lost 7 bases and the J gene lost 0 bases, with 12 bases spanning the gap. From germline, CDR1 is SQVTM and CDR2 ANQGSEA. The CDR3 DNA reads TGCAGCGGAGACAGCCTATTGAACACTGAAGCTTTCTTT. This translates into CSGDSLLNTEAFF.

The gene calls are TRBV15 and TRBJ1-2; D is perhaps TRBD1 (5 bases). This CDR3 contains 16 residues. V lost 4 bases, J lost 0 bases, and 15 bases lay in between. Looked up from germline, CDR1 is LNHNV and CDR2 is YYDKDF (reference sequence). This CDR3 is CATSTGGTAANYGYTF. The CDR3 nucleotides are TGTGCCACCAGCACCGGGGGTACGGCGGCTAACTATGGCTACACCTTC. Complete variable domain (other parts from reference TRBV15 and TRBJ1-2): DAMVIQNPRYQVTQFGKPVTLSCSQTLNHNVMYWYQQKSSQAPKLLFHYYDKDFNNEADTPDNFQSRRPNTSFCFLDIRSPGLGDTAMYLCATSTGGTAANYGYTFGSGTRLTVV.

This chain joins TRBV5-6 and TRBJ1-2, with unresolved D. This CDR3 comprises 15 residues. Trimming left V 3 bases short and J 0 bases short, with 12 bases between. Per germline, CDR1 SGHDT and CDR2 YYEEEE. CDR3 in amino acids: CASSWFGQTNYGYTF. CDR3 DNA sequence: TGTGCCAGCAGCTGGTTTGGGCAGACTAACTATGGCTACACCTTC.

This clone came up a few times. This chain connects TRBV18 to TRBJ2-5; TRBD1 might be the D (5 bases). Trimming took 0 bases from V and 3 from J, leaving 11 bases between them. This CDR3 is built from 15 residues. Germline V gives CDR1 KGHSH, CDR2 LQKENI. The CDR3 sequence is CASSPPSDRKETQYF. In nucleotides, the CDR3 is TGTGCCAGCTCACCACCAAGTGACAGAAAAGAGACCCAGTACTTC.

This clone was counted at least ten times. The chain couples TRBV2 to TRBJ1-5, with 8 bases lining up with TRBD1. V shed 4 bases, J shed 2 bases, and the junction held 4 bases outside the gene matches. Germline CDR1 is SNHLY and CDR2 is FYNNEI. This CDR3 comprises 15 residues. The CDR3 reads CASSVMGQGNQPQHF. CDR3 coding DNA: TGTGCCAGCAGTGTAATGGGACAGGGCAATCAGCCCCAGCATTTT. The variable domain in full, completed from reference TRBV2 and TRBJ1-5, reads EPEVTQTPSHQVTQMGQEVILRCVPISNHLYFYWYRQILGQKVEFLVSFYNNEISEKSEIFDDQFSVERPDGSNFTLKIRSTKLEDSAMYFCASSVMGQGNQPQHFGDGTRLSIL.

CDR3 sequence: CSVEILDSGSTDTQYF. In DNA, the CDR3 is TGCAGCGTTGAAATCCTGGATAGCGGGAGCACAGATACGCAGTATTTT. The chain recombines TRBV29-1 with TRBJ2-3; 7 bases agree with TRBD2. V lost 2 bases and J lost 0; bases outside the gene matches: 8. This CDR3 has 16 residues. Germline CDR1 and CDR2: SQVTM and ANQGSEA.

This clone was picked up one time. The chain has TRBV7-8 and TRBJ1-3; D may be TRBD1 (5 bases). Trimming shortened V by 4 bases and J by 0 bases, and 13 bases separated the two germline ends. The CDR3 extends over 16 amino acids. Germline V CDR1 and CDR2: SGHVS, FQNEAQ. The CDR3 loop reads CASSSGHQSSGNTIYF. The CDR3 DNA is TGTGCCAGCAGCTCCGGACACCAGAGCTCTGGAAACACCATATATTTT.

Many counts were recorded for this clone. The chain couples TRBV9 to TRBJ2-7; D is unclear. CDR1 SGDLS and CDR2 YYNGEE come from the germline V gene. The CDR3 length is 14 residues. Between the trimmed V and J ends, which lost 5 bases and 1 base, there was a span of 13 bases. CDR3 DNA sequence: TGTGCCAGCAGTGAAGGGTTATATTCCTACGAGCAGTACTTC. Translated, it gives CASSEGLYSYEQYF.

The CDR3 nucleotides read TGTGCCACCAGCAGAGAAAAATATAGCAATCAGCCCCAGCATTTT. It translates to CATSREKYSNQPQHF. This chain connects TRBV15 to TRBJ1-5, with unresolved D. Germline-derived CDR1 and CDR2 are LNHNV and YYDKDF (reference sequence). The CDR3 covers 15 residues. V was pared by 0 bases and J by 0 bases, with 6 bases between.

V usage is TRBV18 and J usage is TRBJ2-7, with D hard to call. CDR3 size: 12 residues. CDR1 KGHSH and CDR2 LQKENI come from the germline V gene. V was pared by 3 bases and J by 1 base, with 4 bases between. As DNA, the CDR3 is TGTGCCAGCTCACCTCCTTCCTACGAGCAGTACTTC. Its protein product is CASSPPSYEQYF.

This clone was detected only once. J is TRBJ1-2 and V is TRBV5-1, with D uncertain. Per the germline V gene, CDR1 is SGHRS and CDR2 is YFSETQ. This CDR3 contains 12 residues. The V end was cut by 4 bases, the J end by 4 bases, with 8 bases between. DNA for the CDR3: TGCGCCAGCAGCGGAGACGCCTATGGCTACACCTTC. Encoded protein: CASSGDAYGYTF.

The chain joins TRBV7-9 to TRBJ1-1; D not certain. Trimming removed 4 bases from V and 4 bases from J, with 10 bases in between. Germline-derived CDR1 and CDR2 are SEHNR and FQNEAQ (reference sequence). The length of the CDR3 is 13 residues. The CDR3 sequence: CASSSATGTEAFF. CDR3 sequence (DNA): TGTGCCAGCAGCTCGGCTACGGGCACTGAAGCTTTCTTT.

The rearrangement uses TRBV7-3 and TRBJ1-4; no reliable D call. CDR1 is SGHTA and CDR2 is FQGTGA in the germline V gene. Trimming pared 3 bases from V and 6 bases from J, leaving 11 bases between. CDR3 length: 14 amino acids. The CDR3 sequence: CASSFGRGYEKLFF. The CDR3 bases are TGTGCCAGCAGCTTTGGTCGAGGGTATGAAAAACTGTTTTTT.

This clone has only a few counts. The V gene is TRBV30, the J gene TRBJ1-1; no reliable D call. The V and J ends lost 0 bases and 0 bases respectively, with 8 bases between them. There are 14 residues in the CDR3. CDR1 is GTSNPN, CDR2 SVGIG, per germline (reference sequence). CDR3 in DNA: TGTGCCTGGAGTGTCGGCGGAATGAACACTGAAGCTTTCTTT. This codes for CAWSVGGMNTEAFF.